The clone carrying this T cell receptor (beta chain) appeared a few times. The CDR3 is 15 residues long. The V end was cut by 2 bases, the J end by 5 bases, with 15 bases between. Germline V gene sequence: CDR1 SEHNR, CDR2 FQNEAQ (reference sequence). The sample comes from a study of blood T cell repertoires in COVID-19. In the study overall: Acute and convalescent COVID-19 samples came from the United States, Italy and Spain.

The assay was immunoSEQ multiplex PCR, and TCRdb's table has in-frame clones only and misses some. This sample has roughly 160,000 clones, with approximately 86% found just once. This TCR came from an elderly woman with active or convalescent COVID-19. This chain links TRBV7-9 with TRBJ1-1; no firm D call. What was sequenced was peripheral blood. CDR3 bases: TGTGCCAGCAGCTTAATTGGGCAACTCAGAACTGAAGCTTTCTTT. Protein: CASSLIGQLRTEAFF.